A single sample is the source of the 27 T cell receptor beta chains below, sequenced in a study of shared clonotypes between healthy human individuals. TCRdb's table, derived via immunoSEQ multiplex PCR, lists solely in-frame clones and lacks some. The table records about 2.5 million clones, 85% to 95% of them present only once. The sample taken for sequencing was naive CD4+ T cells from PBMCs. Subset of the sample: CD45RA+ positively selected. The receptor source for this set is a man between 18 and 29 years old in good health. Some clones in this sample may be carry-over from other donors' samples.

The chain links TRBV19 to TRBJ1-1; TRBD1 aligns across 9 bases. The CDR3 sequence is 12 residues long. The germline V gene has CDR1 LNHDA and CDR2 SQIVND (reference sequence). Unmatched junction bases numbered 7, after V lost 10 bases and J lost 7 bases. CDR3 nucleotide sequence: TGTGCCATCGGGACAGGGTTCAGTGAAGCTTTCTTT. It translates to CAIGTGFSEAFF.

A single count supports this clone. V gene TRBV9 combines with J gene TRBJ2-5, with TRBD2 matching over 8 bases. Per germline, CDR1 SGDLS and CDR2 YYNGEE. J gave up 5 bases and V 0 bases, and 9 bases lay outside the gene matches. The CDR3 sequence is 16 residues long. CDR3 region: CASSVGPAGVVETQYF. The CDR3 DNA reads TGTGCCAGCAGCGTAGGCCCAGCGGGAGTGGTCGAGACCCAGTACTTC.

The CDR3 loop reads CASSGQEDWPQHF. CDR3 nucleotides: TGTGCCAGCAGTGGACAGGAGGATTGGCCCCAGCATTTT. The chain combines TRBV6-1 with TRBJ1-5; D possibly corresponds to TRBD1 (6 bases). This CDR3 comprises 13 residues. The germline V gene encodes CDR1 MNHNS and CDR2 SASEGT. With 4 bases removed from V and 9 bases from J, the gap between germline ends came to 13 bases.

The CDR3 DNA sequence: TGTGCCTGGAGTGTCCGTGGGAGACGGTTCTTC. It codes for CAWSVRGRRFF. V is TRBV30 and J is TRBJ2-1, with a possible D match to TRBD2 (5 bases). Germline V gene lookup returns CDR1 GTSNPN and CDR2 SVGIG (reference sequence). The CDR3 totals 11 residues. V was trimmed by 0 bases and J by 15 bases, leaving 12 bases between them.

CDR3 loop: CASSLIYMTRANTGELFF. Written as DNA, the CDR3 is TGTGCCAGCAGCTTAATCTACATGACGAGAGCGAACACCGGGGAGCTGTTTTTT. This chain links TRBV7-8 with TRBJ2-2, with unresolved D. This CDR3 has 18 residues. The V and J ends lost 2 bases and 0 bases respectively, with 16 bases between them. From germline, CDR1 is SGHVS and CDR2 FQNEAQ.

The chain joins TRBV4-2 to TRBJ2-5, with TRBD2 as a possible D gene (5 bases). There are 17 residues in the CDR3. Trimming took 1 base from V and 0 from J, leaving 15 bases between them. In germline, CDR1 is LGHNA, CDR2 YNFKEQ. The DNA of the CDR3 is TGTGCCAGCAGCCAAGGGGGTGGAGGATGGGACCAAGAGACCCAGTACTTC. Protein sequence: CASSQGGGGWDQETQYF.

V is TRBV5-6 and J is TRBJ1-4, with D possibly matching TRBD1 (6 bases). Germline V gives CDR1 SGHDT, CDR2 YYEEEE. V lost 0 bases to trimming and J lost 12 bases, with 12 bases between them. The CDR3 covers 13 residues. CDR3 coding DNA: TGTGCCAGCAGCTTGGAGTCCAGGGGAGAACTGTTTTTT. Protein sequence: CASSLESRGELFF.

Notes on this clone: Other DNA sequences of this sample code for an identical CDR3. The J gene is TRBJ2-7, the V gene TRBV28; the D gene is possibly TRBD1 (5 bases). The V gene lost 3 bases and the J gene lost 4 bases, with 7 bases spanning the gap. This CDR3 comprises 12 residues. The germline CDR1 and CDR2 sequences are MDHEN and SYDVKM. The CDR3 loop is CASSLKGYEQYF. The CDR3 DNA reads as TGTGCCAGCAGTTTGAAGGGGTACGAGCAGTACTTC.

CDR3 DNA sequence: TGTGCCATCAGTGGGGCTAGCGGGAGGGTAGATACGCAGTATTTT. It translates to CAISGASGRVDTQYF. The chain joins TRBV10-3 to TRBJ2-3; 12 nucleotides align to TRBD2. The CDR3 contains 15 residues. With V trimmed by 4 bases and J by 5 bases, 4 bases remained unmatched. Germline lookup yields CDR1 ENHRY and CDR2 SYGVKD.

V is TRBV28 and J is TRBJ1-2; D unresolved. From germline, CDR1 is MDHEN and CDR2 SYDVKM. V dropped 6 bases and J dropped 2 bases, with 10 bases sitting between them. The CDR3 loop spans 13 amino acids. In DNA form, the CDR3 reads TGTGCCAGCAGAGCCTCGCCGAACTATGGCTACACCTTC. Protein sequence: CASRASPNYGYTF.

The chain links TRBV9 to TRBJ1-1; D is ambiguous. V lost 0 bases to trimming and J lost 3 bases, with 9 bases between them. The CDR3 contains 14 residues. Germline V gene lookup returns CDR1 SGDLS and CDR2 YYNGEE. CDR3 DNA: TGTGCCAGCAGCGTAGCCGTCGGCCACACTGAAGCTTTCTTT. Translated, it gives CASSVAVGHTEAFF.

This clone was observed a single time. The chain uses TRBV9 and TRBJ2-3, with 10 bases matching TRBD1. V lost 4 bases and J lost 1; bases outside the gene matches: 3. The CDR3 extends over 15 amino acids. Per the germline V gene, CDR1 is SGDLS and CDR2 is YYNGEE. The CDR3 loop is CASSTGTGGTDTQYF. Written as DNA, the CDR3 is TGTGCCAGCAGCACAGGGACAGGGGGCACAGATACGCAGTATTTT.

This chain connects TRBV10-1 to TRBJ2-2; 7 nucleotides line up with TRBD1. Germline V CDR1 and CDR2: WNHNN, SYGVQD (reference sequence). After removal of 7 bases from V and 5 bases from J, the junction contained 4 bases not matched to a gene. This CDR3 region has 13 residues. The chain's CDR3 is CASNAGGTGELFF. The CDR3 DNA follows: TGCGCCAGCAACGCAGGGGGTACCGGGGAGCTGTTTTTT.

The V gene is TRBV5-1, the J gene TRBJ2-2; D unresolved. Looked up from germline, CDR1 is SGHRS and CDR2 is YFSETQ. Trimming took 2 bases from V and 0 from J, leaving 8 bases between them. The CDR3 runs to 15 residues. This chain's CDR3 is CASSFAASNTGELFF. DNA of the CDR3: TGCGCCAGCAGCTTTGCAGCATCGAACACCGGGGAGCTGTTTTTT.

CDR3 DNA sequence: TGTGCCAGCAGCCAATCGGGAGGGGACAATGAGCAGTTCTTC. Its translation is CASSQSGGDNEQFF. The chain employs TRBV9 and TRBJ2-1, with 8 bases lining up with TRBD2. The trim removed 4 bases at V and 5 bases at J, leaving 5 bases unmatched. The CDR3 consists of 14 residues. The V gene's germline CDR1 is SGDLS and CDR2 YYNGEE.

This chain links TRBV4-1 with TRBJ1-5; D is perhaps TRBD1 (5 bases). CDR1 MGHRA and CDR2 YSYEKL come from the germline V gene. This CDR3 has 16 residues. The V end lost 1 base, the J end lost 6 bases, and 16 bases lay between the germline ends. The CDR3 loop reads CASSQGGQGEGQPQHF. CDR3 sequence (DNA): TGCGCCAGCAGCCAAGGGGGCCAGGGTGAGGGTCAGCCCCAGCATTTT.

The CDR3 sequence is CASRVRPGLAGVSTYEQYF. The CDR3 nucleotides read TGTGCCAGCAGGGTCCGCCCGGGACTAGCGGGAGTTTCGACCTACGAGCAGTACTTC. V and J are TRBV28 and TRBJ2-7; 14 bases match TRBD2. V was clipped by 6 bases and J by 2 bases; unmatched bases: 15. The CDR3 totals 19 residues. Looked up from germline, CDR1 is MDHEN and CDR2 is SYDVKM.

This clone was seen a handful of times. Other DNA sequences in the same sample also yield this CDR3. The chain recombines TRBV28 with TRBJ1-1; D perhaps matches TRBD1 (5 bases). V lost 3 bases and J lost 4, with 6 bases in between. The V gene's germline CDR1 is MDHEN and CDR2 SYDVKM. This CDR3 comprises 12 residues. The chain's CDR3 is CASSLRGTEAFF. The CDR3 region has the DNA TGTGCCAGCAGTTTGAGGGGCACTGAAGCTTTCTTT.

V is TRBV16 and J is TRBJ2-7; 7 nucleotides match TRBD1. Germline CDR1 KGHSY, CDR2 FQNENV. This CDR3 has 16 amino acids. J was trimmed by 0 bases and V by 5 bases; bases with no gene match: 10. The chain's CDR3 is CASSFSEQGVSYEQYF. CDR3 DNA: TGTGCCAGCAGCTTCAGCGAGCAGGGGGTCTCCTACGAGCAGTACTTC.

The V gene is TRBV4-1, the J gene TRBJ1-4; TRBD1 agrees at 9 bases. Trimming cost V 0 bases and J 7 bases; bases outside gene matches: 12. CDR1 is MGHRA and CDR2 is YSYEKL in the germline V gene. This CDR3 comprises 18 residues. CDR3 in DNA: TGCGCCAGCAGCCAAGATGGGACAGGGTGGGCAAAGGGTGAAAAACTGTTTTTT. It specifies CASSQDGTGWAKGEKLFF.

About this clone itself: The same CDR3 arises from other DNA sequences in this sample as well. This chain uses TRBV18 with TRBJ2-7, with 8 bases matching TRBD2. The trim removed 3 bases at V and 1 base at J, leaving 2 bases unmatched. The CDR3 has 14 residues. Germline V gives CDR1 KGHSH, CDR2 LQKENI. The CDR3 nucleotides are TGTGCCAGCTCACCTTTAGCGGGATCCTACGAGCAGTACTTC. This gives the protein CASSPLAGSYEQYF.

The J gene is TRBJ2-1, the V gene TRBV7-9, with a possible D match to TRBD2 (6 bases). The V and J ends lost 1 base and 0 bases respectively, with 10 bases between them. This CDR3 is built from 16 residues. From germline, CDR1 is SEHNR and CDR2 FQNEAQ (reference sequence). This CDR3 is CASSLGGTSSYNEQFF. CDR3 bases: TGTGCCAGCAGCTTAGGCGGGACTTCCTCCTACAATGAGCAGTTCTTC. The variable domain in full, with the rest retrieved from reference TRBV7-9 and TRBJ2-1, is DTGVSQNPRHKITKRGQNVTFRCDPISEHNRLYWYRQTLGQGPEFLTYFQNEAQLEKSRLLSDRFSAERPKGSFSTLEIQRTEQGDSAMYLCASSLGGTSSYNEQFFGPGTRLTVL.

The chain combines TRBV28 with TRBJ2-1; 7 positions agree with TRBD1. Germline lookup yields CDR1 MDHEN and CDR2 SYDVKM. The CDR3 has 13 residues. With V trimmed by 7 bases and J by 0 bases, 0 bases remained unmatched. CDR3 amino acids: CASNRGSYNEQFF. The CDR3 nucleotides are TGTGCCAGCAACAGGGGCTCCTACAATGAGCAGTTCTTC.

This rearrangement joins TRBV28 to TRBJ1-2; TRBD1 might be the D (6 bases). The CDR3 spans 12 residues. V lost 6 bases and J 4 bases, leaving 9 bases between the germline ends. Germline CDR1 is MDHEN and CDR2 is SYDVKM. The CDR3, as DNA: TGTGCCAGCAGCCAGGGGCGCTATGGCTACACCTTC. Residues: CASSQGRYGYTF.

This chain uses TRBV5-1 with TRBJ2-7; 13 bases fit TRBD2. Per germline, CDR1 SGHRS and CDR2 YFSETQ. V gave up 4 bases and J gave up 7 bases; unmatched junction bases: 8. The CDR3 has 15 residues. The chain's CDR3 is CASSPGTSGDLEQYF. For the CDR3, the DNA is TGCGCCAGCAGCCCGGGGACTAGCGGGGACCTTGAGCAGTACTTC.

The rearrangement joins TRBV27 to TRBJ2-1; tentative D call: TRBD1 (5 bases). The CDR3 is made up of 12 amino acids. V was pared by 3 bases and J by 16 bases, with 16 bases between. Germline CDR1 is MNHEY and CDR2 is SMNVEV (reference sequence). Written as DNA, the CDR3 is TGTGCCAGCAGTTTCAAAGGGGTTGGTCTATTCTTC. Translation: CASSFKGVGLFF.

This sequence joins TRBV15 and TRBJ1-5; D is unresolved. This CDR3 comprises 14 residues. V shed 2 bases and J shed 9 bases, with 14 bases lying between them. Germline V gene data show CDR1 as LNHNV and CDR2 as YYDKDF (reference sequence). The CDR3 DNA follows: TGTGCCACCAGCAGAAACGGGGTGGGTCGGCCCCAGCATTTT. This encodes CATSRNGVGRPQHF.